The 11 T cell receptor beta chains below were found in one sample sequenced in a study of shared clonotypes between healthy human individuals. This table comes from immunoSEQ multiplex PCR, and its TCRdb copy is limited to in-frame clones, with some not included. The sample shows over 850,000 clones, around 78% of them seen only once. Sample: memory CD4+ T cells from PBMCs. The subset is: CD45RA-negative fraction. The receptors were gathered from a man aged 18 to 29 in good health. Some clones in this sample may be carry-over from other donors' samples.

This chain links TRBV29-1 with TRBJ2-2; D perhaps matches TRBD1 (6 bases). Trimming removed 4 bases at V and 5 bases at J, with 11 bases between. The V gene's germline CDR1 is SQVTM and CDR2 ANQGSEA. This CDR3 is 13 amino acids long. CDR3 in amino acids: CSVVRGTTGELFF. CDR3 bases: TGCAGCGTTGTCAGGGGAACGACCGGGGAGCTGTTTTTT.

This rearrangement joins TRBV5-4 to TRBJ1-2, with 8 bases matching TRBD1. The CDR3 extends over 15 amino acids. The V and J ends lost 4 bases and 4 bases, in that order; junction bases with no gene match: 9. Germline V gives CDR1 SGHNT, CDR2 YYREEE (reference sequence). CDR3 loop: CASSPTGEAGYGYTF. The CDR3 DNA is TGTGCCAGCAGCCCGACAGGGGAGGCGGGCTATGGCTACACCTTC.

The genes are TRBV6-1 and TRBJ2-3; D call uncertain. CDR3 size: 14 residues. Per germline, CDR1 MNHNS and CDR2 SASEGT. The V end was cut by 0 bases, the J end by 5 bases, with 9 bases between. CDR3 sequence reads: CASSEAVSRDTQYF. The CDR3 DNA sequence: TGTGCCAGCAGTGAAGCGGTTTCGCGAGATACGCAGTATTTT.

The V gene is TRBV7-8, the J gene TRBJ1-2; no clear D gene. This CDR3 has 13 residues. Germline lookup yields CDR1 SGHVS and CDR2 FQNEAQ. With 1 base removed from V and 7 bases from J, the gap between germline ends came to 10 bases. The CDR3 here is CASSLDGWSGYTF. CDR3 sequence (DNA): TGTGCCAGCAGCTTAGATGGATGGAGTGGCTACACCTTC.

This chain uses TRBV20-1 with TRBJ2-1; D is undetermined. Deletions cut 0 bases from V and 9 bases from J, with 6 bases between. The CDR3 is made up of 11 amino acids. Germline CDR1 DFQATT, CDR2 SNEGSKA (reference sequence). This chain's CDR3 is CSARDLPEQFF. The CDR3 nucleotides read TGCAGTGCTAGAGATCTCCCTGAGCAGTTCTTC.

Points on this clone: This sequence is one base from a far larger clone and is likely a read error. Other DNA sequences of this sample code for an identical CDR3. This chain links TRBV30 with TRBJ1-2; 11 bases fit TRBD1. CDR1 and CDR2 from the germline V gene are GTSNPN and SVGIG (reference sequence). This CDR3 is built from 14 residues. CDR3: CAWSEDRGRFGYTF. The CDR3 DNA reads TGCGCCTGGAGCGAGGACAGGGGGCGATTTGGCTACACCTTC.

This clone has only a few counts. This chain uses TRBV14 with TRBJ2-7, with 9 bases identical to TRBD1. There are 15 residues in the CDR3. The V gene's germline CDR1 is SGHDN and CDR2 FVKESK. The V segment lost 4 bases and the J segment 7 bases; nucleotides outside the gene matches: 11. DNA of the CDR3: TGTGCCAGCAGCCCAACAGGGGGCGCGGGTGGTGAGCAGTACTTC. Its translation is CASSPTGGAGGEQYF.

This chain connects TRBV15 to TRBJ2-7, with D unresolved. Germline V gives CDR1 LNHNV, CDR2 YYDKDF (reference sequence). CDR3 length: 11 amino acids. The ends were cut back, 8 bases at V and 5 bases at J, with 10 bases in the middle. The CDR3 region is CATADEHEQYF. As DNA, the CDR3 is TGTGCCACCGCCGACGAACACGAGCAGTACTTC.

The rearrangement links TRBV4-1 to TRBJ2-1; 7 bases agree with TRBD2. This CDR3 is built from 17 residues. The J segment lost 13 bases and the V segment lost 2 bases, leaving 20 bases of the junction unmatched. Germline CDR1 MGHRA, CDR2 YSYEKL. The CDR3 sequence: CASSQLGGGGSQLIQFF. CDR3 in DNA: TGCGCCAGCAGCCAACTGGGGGGAGGCGGGAGCCAGCTTATCCAGTTCTTC.

The V and J genes are TRBV28 and TRBJ1-2, with D unresolved. In germline, CDR1 is MDHEN, CDR2 SYDVKM. The V gene lost 4 bases and the J gene lost 4 bases, with 19 bases spanning the gap. The CDR3 is 16 amino acids. The DNA of the CDR3 is TGTGCCAGCAGTTCCCCCTTTTTATCTGGACCCTATGGCTACACCTTC. It yields the protein CASSSPFLSGPYGYTF.

The chain links TRBV5-1 to TRBJ2-2, with D perhaps matching TRBD2 (5 bases). The CDR3 sequence is 14 residues long. Germline V CDR1 and CDR2: SGHRS, YFSETQ. Trimming stripped 9 bases from V and 7 bases from J, with 19 bases between. The CDR3 region has the DNA TGCGCCACCGCCCCCTCGGAGGTGGGCGGGGAGCTGTTTTTT. Translation gives CATAPSEVGGELFF. Full variable domain (rest looked up from reference TRBV5-1 and TRBJ2-2): KAGVTQTPRYLIKTRGQQVTLSCSPISGHRSVSWYQQTPGQGLQFLFEYFSETQRNKGNFPGRFSGRQFSNSRSEMNVSTLELGDSALYLCATAPSEVGGELFFGEGSRLTVL.